This TCR beta chain derives from a study of vaccination and CD4 T cells after COVID-19. Study overall: Researchers treated control cultures with a CEFX pool, an HIV-1 Nef pool, or no peptide.

Germline V lookup: CDR1 MNHEY, CDR2 SMNVEV (reference sequence). The V and J ends lost 6 bases and 8 bases respectively, with 29 bases between them. The CDR3 contains 18 residues. Oncomine TCR Beta short-read sequencing was applied to DNA from cultured CD4+ T cells. It was from cultured CD4+ T cells that genomic DNA was extracted. Using its own MiXCR run on the PCR reads, TCRdb lists one record per CDR3 protein. The sample yields 13,000 to 15,000 distinct CDR3 sequences, 30% seen once. Treatment denoted: roughly 11-day PBMC culture with coronavirus spike peptide pools or control peptides (ViraFEST assay). Antigen-specific T cells were expanded with peptide pools by ViraFEST, and TCRs were then sequenced. This clonotype was seen a few times. Its antigen remains unknown.

The source is a human donor with COVID-19. V usage is TRBV27 and J usage is TRBJ1-5; a possible D gene is TRBD1 (6 bases). Material for sequencing was cultured CD4+ T cells from blood. CDR3 in DNA: TGTGCCAGCAGCATTTATTACCCACTCTCAGGGGATAGTAAGCCCCAGCATTTT. It yields the protein CASSIYYPLSGDSKPQHF.